This T cell receptor beta chain was obtained from a study of blood T cell repertoires in COVID-19. The overall study: The samples span acute and convalescent COVID-19 from the United States, Italy and Spain.

Germline CDR1 reads WSHSY; CDR2 reads SAAADI. Trimming removed 4 bases from V and 1 base from J, with 8 bases in between. CDR3 length: 13 residues. Per the original data handling: Estimation of nucleated cell counts relied on the amplification of reference gene primers. TCRdb's copy holds only in-frame clones and misses some; the assay was immunoSEQ multiplex PCR. Clone size and the V and J calls come from that table; the DNA yielded D and trimming. Of about 240,000 clones in the sample, 86% are singletons; the top ten hold 6.2%. The sequenced material came from peripheral blood. This receptor was obtained from a man aged 60 to 75 with acute or convalescent COVID-19. The chain recombines TRBV10-2 with TRBJ2-7; D perhaps matches TRBD2 (6 bases). For the CDR3, the DNA is TGCGCCAGCAGTGGGCGGGGTTCCTACGAGCAGTACTTC. Protein product: CASSGRGSYEQYF.